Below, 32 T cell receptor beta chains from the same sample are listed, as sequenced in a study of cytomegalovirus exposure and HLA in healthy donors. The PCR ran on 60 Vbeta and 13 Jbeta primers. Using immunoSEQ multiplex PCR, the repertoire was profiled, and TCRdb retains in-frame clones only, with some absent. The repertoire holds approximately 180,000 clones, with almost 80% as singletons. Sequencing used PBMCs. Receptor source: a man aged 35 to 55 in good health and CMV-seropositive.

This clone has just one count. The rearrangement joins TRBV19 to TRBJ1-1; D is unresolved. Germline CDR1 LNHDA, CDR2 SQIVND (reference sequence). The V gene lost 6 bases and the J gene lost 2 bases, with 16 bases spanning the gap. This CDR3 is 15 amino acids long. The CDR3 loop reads CASSPTPGANTEAFF. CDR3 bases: TGTGCCAGTAGCCCTACTCCGGGAGCCAACACTGAAGCTTTCTTT.

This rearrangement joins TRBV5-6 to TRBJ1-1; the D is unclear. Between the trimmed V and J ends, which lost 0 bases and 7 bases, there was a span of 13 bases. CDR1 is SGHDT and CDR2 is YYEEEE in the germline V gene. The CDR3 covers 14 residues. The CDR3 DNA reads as TGTGCCAGCAGCTTGGAAGGGTCCGGGGATGAAGCTTTCTTT. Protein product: CASSLEGSGDEAFF.

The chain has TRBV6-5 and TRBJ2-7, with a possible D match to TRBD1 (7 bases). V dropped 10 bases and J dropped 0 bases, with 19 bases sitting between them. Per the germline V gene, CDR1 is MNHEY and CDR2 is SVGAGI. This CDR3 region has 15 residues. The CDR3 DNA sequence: TGTGCCACGCGGGACGGGACAGCCAACTCCTACGAGCAGTACTTC. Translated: CATRDGTANSYEQYF.

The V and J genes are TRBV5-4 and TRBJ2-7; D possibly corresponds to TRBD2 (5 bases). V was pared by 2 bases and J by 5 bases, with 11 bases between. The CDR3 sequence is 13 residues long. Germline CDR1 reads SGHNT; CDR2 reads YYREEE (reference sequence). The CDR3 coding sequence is TGTGCCAGCAGCTTTCAAGACGGGGACGAGCAGTACTTC. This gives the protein CASSFQDGDEQYF.

CDR3 DNA: TGTGCCAGCAGCTTAAATCGAGAAACTGAAGCTTTCTTT. Translation: CASSLNRETEAFF. The rearrangement joins TRBV7-3 to TRBJ1-1, with D unclear. Germline loops: CDR1 SGHTA, CDR2 FQGTGA. This CDR3 is 13 amino acids long. The germline V and J ends were trimmed by 1 base and 5 bases, with 8 bases remaining between them.

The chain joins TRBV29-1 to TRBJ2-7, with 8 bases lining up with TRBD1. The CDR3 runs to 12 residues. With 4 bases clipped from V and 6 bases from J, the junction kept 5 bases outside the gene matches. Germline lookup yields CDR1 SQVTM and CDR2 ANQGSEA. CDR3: CSVGLTGAEQYF. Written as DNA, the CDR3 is TGCAGCGTTGGGTTGACAGGGGCCGAGCAGTACTTC.

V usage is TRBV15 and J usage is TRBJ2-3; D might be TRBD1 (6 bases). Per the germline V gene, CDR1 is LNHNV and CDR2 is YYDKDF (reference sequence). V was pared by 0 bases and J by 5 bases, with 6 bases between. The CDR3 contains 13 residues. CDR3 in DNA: TGTGCCACCAGCAGAGAAGGGGGAGATACGCAGTATTTT. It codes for CATSREGGDTQYF.

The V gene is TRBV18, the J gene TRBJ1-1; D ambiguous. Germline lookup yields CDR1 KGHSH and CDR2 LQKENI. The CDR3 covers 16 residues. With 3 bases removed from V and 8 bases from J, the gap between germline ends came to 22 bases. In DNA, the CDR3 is TGTGCCAGCTCACCGTCCCGGGAATTTCTTCAAGGAGAAGCTTTCTTT. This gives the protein CASSPSREFLQGEAFF.

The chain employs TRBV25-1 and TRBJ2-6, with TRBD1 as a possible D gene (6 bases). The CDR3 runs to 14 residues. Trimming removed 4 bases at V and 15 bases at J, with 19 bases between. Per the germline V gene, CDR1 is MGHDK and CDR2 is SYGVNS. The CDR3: CASSVRGGHDGLTF. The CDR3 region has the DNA TGTGCCAGCAGTGTCAGGGGTGGTCACGACGGCCTGACTTTC.

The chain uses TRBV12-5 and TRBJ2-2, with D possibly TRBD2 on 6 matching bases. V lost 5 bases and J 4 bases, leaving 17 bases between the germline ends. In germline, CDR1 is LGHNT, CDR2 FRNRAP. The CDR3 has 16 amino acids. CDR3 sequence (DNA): TGTGCTAGTGGTGTTCTCGGGCGGACTATCACCGGGGAGCTGTTTTTT. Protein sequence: CASGVLGRTITGELFF.

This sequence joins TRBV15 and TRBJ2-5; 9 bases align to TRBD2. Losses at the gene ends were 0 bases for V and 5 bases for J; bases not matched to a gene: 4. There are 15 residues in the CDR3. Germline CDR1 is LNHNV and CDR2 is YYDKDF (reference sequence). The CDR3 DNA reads TGTGCCACCAGCAGAGACCGGCTAGCGGGGGAGACCCAGTACTTC. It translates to CATSRDRLAGETQYF.

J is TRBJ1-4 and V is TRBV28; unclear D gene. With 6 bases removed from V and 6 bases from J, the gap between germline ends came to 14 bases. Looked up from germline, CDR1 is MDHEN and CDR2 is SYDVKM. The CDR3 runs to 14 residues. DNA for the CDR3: TGTGCCAGCAGCTCTTCGTACAGATATGAAAAACTGTTTTTT. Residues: CASSSSYRYEKLFF.

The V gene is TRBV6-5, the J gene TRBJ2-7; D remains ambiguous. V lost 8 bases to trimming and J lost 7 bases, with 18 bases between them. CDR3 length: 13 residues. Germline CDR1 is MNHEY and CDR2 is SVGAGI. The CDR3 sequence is CASFRARGGEQYF. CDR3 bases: TGTGCCAGCTTTAGAGCCAGAGGTGGAGAGCAGTACTTC.

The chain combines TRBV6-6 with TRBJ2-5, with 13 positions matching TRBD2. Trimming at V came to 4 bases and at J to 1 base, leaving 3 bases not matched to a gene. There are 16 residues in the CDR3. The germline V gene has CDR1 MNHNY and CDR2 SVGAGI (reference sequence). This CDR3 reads CASSFTSGRAQETQYF. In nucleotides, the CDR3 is TGTGCCAGCAGTTTCACTAGCGGGAGGGCCCAAGAGACCCAGTACTTC.

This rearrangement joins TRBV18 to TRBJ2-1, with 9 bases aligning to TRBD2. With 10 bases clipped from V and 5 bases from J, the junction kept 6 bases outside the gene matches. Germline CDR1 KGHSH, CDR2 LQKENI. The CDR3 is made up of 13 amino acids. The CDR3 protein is CATRLAVHNEQFF. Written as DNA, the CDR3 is TGTGCCACCAGACTAGCGGTCCACAATGAGCAGTTCTTC.

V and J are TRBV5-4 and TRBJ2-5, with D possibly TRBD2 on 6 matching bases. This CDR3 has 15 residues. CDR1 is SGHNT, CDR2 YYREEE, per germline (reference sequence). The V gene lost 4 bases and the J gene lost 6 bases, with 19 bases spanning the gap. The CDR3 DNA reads TGTGCCAGCAGCGGGGGGAACCGCCTCGCCCAGACCCAGTACTTC. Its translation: CASSGGNRLAQTQYF.

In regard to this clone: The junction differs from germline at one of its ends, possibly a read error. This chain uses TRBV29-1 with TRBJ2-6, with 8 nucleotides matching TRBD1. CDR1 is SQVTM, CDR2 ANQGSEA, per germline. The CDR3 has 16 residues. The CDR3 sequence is CSVVTGGSSGANGLTF. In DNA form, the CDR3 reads TGCAGCGTTGTCACAGGGGGGAGCTCTGGGGCCAACGGCCTGACTTTC. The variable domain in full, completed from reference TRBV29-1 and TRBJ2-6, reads SAVISQKPSRDICQRGTSLTIQCQVDSQVTMMFWYRQQPGQSLTLIATANQGSEATYESGFVIDKFPISRPNLTFSTLTVSNMSPEDSSIYLCSVVTGGSSGANGLTFGAGSRLTVL.

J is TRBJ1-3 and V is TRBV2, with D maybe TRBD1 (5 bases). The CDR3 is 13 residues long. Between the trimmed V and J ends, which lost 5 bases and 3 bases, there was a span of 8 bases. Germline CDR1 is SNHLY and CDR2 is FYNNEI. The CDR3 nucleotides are TGTGCCAGCAGTCAAGACAGTGGAAACACCATATATTTT. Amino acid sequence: CASSQDSGNTIYF.

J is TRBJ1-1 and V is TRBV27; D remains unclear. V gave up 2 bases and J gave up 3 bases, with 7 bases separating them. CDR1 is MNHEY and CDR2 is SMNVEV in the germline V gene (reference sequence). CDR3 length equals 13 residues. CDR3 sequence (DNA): TGTGCCAGCAGTTTAGTAGTTGACACTGAAGCTTTCTTT. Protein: CASSLVVDTEAFF.

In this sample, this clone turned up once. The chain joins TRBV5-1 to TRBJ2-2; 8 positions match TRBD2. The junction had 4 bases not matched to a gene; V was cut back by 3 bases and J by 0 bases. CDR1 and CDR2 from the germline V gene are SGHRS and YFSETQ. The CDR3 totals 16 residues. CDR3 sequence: CASSSGTSTNTGELFF. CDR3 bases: TGCGCCAGCAGCTCCGGGACTAGTACGAACACCGGGGAGCTGTTTTTT.

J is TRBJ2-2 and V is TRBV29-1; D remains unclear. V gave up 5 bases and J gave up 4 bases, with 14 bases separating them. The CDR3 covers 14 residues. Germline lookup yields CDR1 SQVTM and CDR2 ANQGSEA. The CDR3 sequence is CSVIPRSSTGELFF. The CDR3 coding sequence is TGCAGCGTTATCCCCCGGTCCTCCACCGGGGAGCTGTTTTTT.

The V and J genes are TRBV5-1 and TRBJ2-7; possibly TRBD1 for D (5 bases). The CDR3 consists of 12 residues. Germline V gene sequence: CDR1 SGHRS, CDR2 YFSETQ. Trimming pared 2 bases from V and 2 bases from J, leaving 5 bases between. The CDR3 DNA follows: TGCGCCAGCAGCTTAGGGGCCTACGAGCAGTACTTC. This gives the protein CASSLGAYEQYF.

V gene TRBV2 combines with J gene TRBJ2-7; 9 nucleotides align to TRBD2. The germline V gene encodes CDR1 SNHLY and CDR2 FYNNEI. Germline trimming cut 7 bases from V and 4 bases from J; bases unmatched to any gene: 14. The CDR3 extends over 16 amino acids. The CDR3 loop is CASNAGGGLAIYEQYF. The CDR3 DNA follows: TGTGCCAGCAACGCGGGCGGGGGACTAGCAATATACGAGCAGTACTTC.

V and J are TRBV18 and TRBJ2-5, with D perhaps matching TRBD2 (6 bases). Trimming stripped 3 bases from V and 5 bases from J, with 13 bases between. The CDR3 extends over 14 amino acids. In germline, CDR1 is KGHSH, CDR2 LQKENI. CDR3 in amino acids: CASSPKEGAETQYF. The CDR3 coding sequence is TGTGCCAGCTCACCGAAGGAGGGTGCGGAGACCCAGTACTTC.

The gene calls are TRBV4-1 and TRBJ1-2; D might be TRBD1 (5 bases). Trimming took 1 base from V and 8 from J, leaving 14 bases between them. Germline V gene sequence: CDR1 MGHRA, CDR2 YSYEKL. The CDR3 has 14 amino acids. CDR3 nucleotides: TGCGCCAGCAGCCAAGCAGGGTCTCGGTGGGGCTACACCTTC. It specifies CASSQAGSRWGYTF.

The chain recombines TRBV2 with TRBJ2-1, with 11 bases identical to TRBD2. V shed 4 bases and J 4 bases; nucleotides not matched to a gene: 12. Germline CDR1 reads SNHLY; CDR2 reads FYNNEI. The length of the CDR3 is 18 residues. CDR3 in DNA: TGTGCCAGCAGTGGGGGGGACTCTAGCGGGAGGCAATACAATGAGCAGTTCTTC. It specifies CASSGGDSSGRQYNEQFF.

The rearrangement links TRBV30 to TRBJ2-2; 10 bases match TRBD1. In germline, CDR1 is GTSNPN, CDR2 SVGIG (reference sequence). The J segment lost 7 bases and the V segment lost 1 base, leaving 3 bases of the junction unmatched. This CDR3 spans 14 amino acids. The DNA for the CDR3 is TGTGCCTGGAGTGAGGACAGGGGGTACGGGGAGCTGTTTTTT. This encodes CAWSEDRGYGELFF.

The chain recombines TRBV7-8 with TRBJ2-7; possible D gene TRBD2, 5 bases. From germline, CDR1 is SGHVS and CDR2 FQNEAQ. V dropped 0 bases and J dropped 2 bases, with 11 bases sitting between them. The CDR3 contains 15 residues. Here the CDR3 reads CASSLARVTAYEQYF. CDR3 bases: TGTGCCAGCAGCTTAGCGCGGGTTACTGCCTACGAGCAGTACTTC.

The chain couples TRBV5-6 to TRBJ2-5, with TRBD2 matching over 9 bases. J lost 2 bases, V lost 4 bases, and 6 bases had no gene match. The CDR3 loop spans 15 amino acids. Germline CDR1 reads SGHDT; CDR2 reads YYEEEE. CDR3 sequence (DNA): TGTGCCAGCAGCCACCCGGCGGGAGGGCAAGAGACCCAGTACTTC. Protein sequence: CASSHPAGGQETQYF.

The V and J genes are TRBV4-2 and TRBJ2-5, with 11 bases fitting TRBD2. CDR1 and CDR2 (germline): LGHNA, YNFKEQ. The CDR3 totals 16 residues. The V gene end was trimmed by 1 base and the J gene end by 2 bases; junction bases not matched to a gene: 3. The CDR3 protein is CASSQAWTSGQETQYF. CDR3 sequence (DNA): TGTGCCAGCAGCCAAGCTTGGACTAGCGGGCAAGAGACCCAGTACTTC.

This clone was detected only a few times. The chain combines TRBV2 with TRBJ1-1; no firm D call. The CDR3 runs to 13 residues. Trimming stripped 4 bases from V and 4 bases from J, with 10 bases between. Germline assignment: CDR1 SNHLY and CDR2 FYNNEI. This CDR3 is CASSVLGSTEAFF. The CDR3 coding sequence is TGTGCCAGCAGTGTCTTGGGGAGCACTGAAGCTTTCTTT. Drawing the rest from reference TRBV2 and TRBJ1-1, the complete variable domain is EPEVTQTPSHQVTQMGQEVILRCVPISNHLYFYWYRQILGQKVEFLVSFYNNEISEKSEIFDDQFSVERPDGSNFTLKIRSTKLEDSAMYFCASSVLGSTEAFFGQGTRLTVV.

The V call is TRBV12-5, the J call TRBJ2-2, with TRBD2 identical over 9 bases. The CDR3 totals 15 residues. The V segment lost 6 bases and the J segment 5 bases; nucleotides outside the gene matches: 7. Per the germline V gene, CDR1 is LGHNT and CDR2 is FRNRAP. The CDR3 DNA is TGTGCTAGTGGGCTTTATAGCGGGAGTACCGGGGAGCTGTTTTTT. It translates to CASGLYSGSTGELFF.